The 3 T cell receptor beta chains presented below share a single source sample, sequenced in a study of CD8 T cells in ankylosing spondylitis. TCRdb fed the 5' RACE reads into MiXCR, producing one record per CDR3 protein. The data show about 440,000 distinct CDR3 sequences, approximately 17% seen once. The study, taken as a whole, reports: Ankylosing spondylitis blood appeared to carry a characteristic TCR beta motif of fewer than 10 highly homologous variants.

Their antigens are not known. The sample was blood, either unsorted or a sorted T cell fraction (not recorded which). Receptors originate from a male donor with ankylosing spondylitis.

This clonotype was observed a few times. The chain has TRBV15 and TRBJ2-3, with D possibly TRBD1 on 5 matching bases. The CDR3 is 14 amino acids. V was cut by 1 base and J by 3 bases, with 8 bases left in between. Germline V CDR1 and CDR2: LNHNV, YYDKDF (reference sequence). The CDR3 spells CATSRGGLTDTQYF. In DNA, the CDR3 is TGTGCCACCAGCAGAGGGGGCTTAACAGATACGCAGTATTTT.

This rearrangement joins TRBV3-1 to TRBJ1-2; D is possibly TRBD1 (5 bases). The V and J ends lost 1 base and 4 bases respectively, with 16 bases between them. Germline V gives CDR1 LGHDT, CDR2 YNNKEL (reference sequence). This CDR3 region has 16 residues. CDR3 amino acids: CASSQGWGSSSYGYTF. In nucleotides, the CDR3 is TGTGCCAGCAGCCAAGGGTGGGGGAGCTCGTCCTATGGCTACACCTTC.

The CDR3 DNA is TGCAGTGCTATGGACCGACAGAAACCACAAGAGACCCAGTACTTC. The encoded protein is CSAMDRQKPQETQYF. J is TRBJ2-5 and V is TRBV20-1, with D possibly TRBD1 on 5 matching bases. Germline V gene lookup returns CDR1 DFQATT and CDR2 SNEGSKA (reference sequence). Trimming took 4 bases from V and 2 from J, leaving 17 bases between them. CDR3 size: 15 residues.